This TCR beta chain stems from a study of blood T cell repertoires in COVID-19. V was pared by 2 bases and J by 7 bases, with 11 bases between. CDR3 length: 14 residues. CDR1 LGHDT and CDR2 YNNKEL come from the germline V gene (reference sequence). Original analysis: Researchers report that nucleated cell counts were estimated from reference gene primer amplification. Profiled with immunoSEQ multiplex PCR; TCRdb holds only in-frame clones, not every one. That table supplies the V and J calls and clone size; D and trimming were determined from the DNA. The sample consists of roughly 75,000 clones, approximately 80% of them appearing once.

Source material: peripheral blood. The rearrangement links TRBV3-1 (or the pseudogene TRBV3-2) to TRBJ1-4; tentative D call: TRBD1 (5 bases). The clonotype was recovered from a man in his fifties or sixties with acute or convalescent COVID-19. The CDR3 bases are TGTGCCAGCAGCCAACCAGGGCGCGGTGAAAAACTGTTTTTT. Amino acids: CASSQPGRGEKLFF.